This TCR beta chain was identified in a study of cytomegalovirus exposure and HLA in healthy donors. Study-wide background: The 550 to 700 first-cohort repertoires and the 100 to 150 validation repertoires shared the same platform, a later analysis reported.

This clone was detected only once. Its antigen is not known. Study-wide findings and caveats: Cytomegalovirus association was listed for approximately 160 TCR beta chains. In a later analysis, first-cohort TCR clusters were found to tend to co-occur in the roughly 120 validation repertoires.

Some clones are missing from TCRdb's copy, which holds only in-frame ones; the method was immunoSEQ multiplex PCR. The repertoire holds roughly 70,000 clones, roughly 97% seen once, with more than 2% in the top ten. Germline lookup yields CDR1 SGHVS and CDR2 FQNEAQ. The CDR3 spans 16 residues. Trimming removed 1 base from V and 3 bases from J, with 15 bases in between. This sequence was found in a man younger than 30 in good health and CMV-seronegative. Sequenced material: PBMCs. This rearrangement joins TRBV7-8 to TRBJ1-2; a possible D gene is TRBD1 (6 bases). This chain's CDR3 is CASSLEGGQPDYGYTF. CDR3 sequence (DNA): TGTGCCAGCAGCTTAGAAGGCGGACAGCCCGACTATGGCTACACCTTC. The complete variable domain, with remaining parts taken from reference TRBV7-8 and TRBJ1-2, reads GAGVSQSPRYKVAKRGQDVALRCDPISGHVSLFWYQQALGQGPEFLTYFQNEAQLDKSGLPSDRFFAERPEGSVSTLKIQRTQQEDSAVYLCASSLEGGQPDYGYTFGSGTRLTVV.